A selection of T cell receptor beta chains follows, all from one sample in a study of T cells in localized non-small cell lung cancer. Assay used: immunoSEQ multiplex PCR; TCRdb lists only in-frame clones, some missing. The sample lists about 1,500 clones; more than 20% were seen once. The material sequenced was normal lung tissue next to the tumor, taken before any cancer treatment. The origin of the receptors is a male donor aged 60 or older with stage I lung adenocarcinoma. Each CDR3 is given with its conserved first and last residue. Part of the rows lack a size; the others show once, few, many or a class for expanded clones.

CASNNRRNEQFF	few	TRBV6-8	TRBJ2-1
CASSKRRDLSSYEQYF	medium-sized	TRBV9	TRBJ2-7
CATKYSEIYNEQFF	-	TRBV6-8	TRBJ2-1
CASSLGGNEVREQYF	few	TRBV11-3	TRBJ2-7
CASSFPVGGTAPQHF	few	TRBV28	TRBJ1-5
CASTGSGRFDEQFF	few	TRBV6-8	TRBJ2-1
CASSLSAASYGYTF	few	TRBV28	TRBJ1-2
CASRTDTYGYTF	-	TRBV28	TRBJ1-2
CASSKGLADYNEQFF	-	TRBV9	TRBJ2-1
CASSLTPGGITGELFF	-	TRBV7-5	TRBJ2-2
CASSAGGYEQYF	-	TRBV9	TRBJ2-7
CASSLQDGYEQYF	-	TRBV18	TRBJ2-7
CASSPDRGITDTQYF	few	TRBV9	TRBJ2-3
CASSESGGQEKLFF	-	TRBV9	TRBJ1-4